This entry lists 30 T cell receptor beta chains sequenced from one sample in a study of blood T cell repertoires in COVID-19. Generated by immunoSEQ multiplex PCR, the TCRdb table keeps only in-frame clones and is missing some. The table lists some 310,000 clones, around nine tenths of them singletons. Sequencing was done on a sample of peripheral blood. The source is a man aged 45-65 years with active or convalescent COVID-19.

This chain uses TRBV2 with TRBJ1-1; 8 bases line up with TRBD1. The CDR3 spans 16 residues. V dropped 7 bases and J dropped 1; count of bases not matched to a gene: 11. Germline V gene data show CDR1 as SNHLY and CDR2 as FYNNEI. CDR3 sequence: CASIGLGDRRNTEAFF. The CDR3 DNA follows: TGTGCCAGCATTGGGTTAGGGGACAGGAGGAACACTGAAGCTTTCTTT.

V is TRBV28 and J is TRBJ1-2; 8 bases are shared with TRBD1. With V trimmed by 3 bases and J by 8 bases, 11 bases remained unmatched. Germline lookup yields CDR1 MDHEN and CDR2 SYDVKM. The CDR3 runs to 15 residues. The CDR3 nucleotides are TGTGCCAGCAGTTTTATGGACGGGACAGGAGGCGGCTACACCTTC. As protein: CASSFMDGTGGGYTF.

The genes are TRBV20-1 and TRBJ1-1; 7 bases agree with TRBD1. Germline V gives CDR1 DFQATT, CDR2 SNEGSKA (reference sequence). V lost 3 bases to trimming and J lost 6 bases; unmatched junction nucleotides: 7. The CDR3 consists of 13 residues. The CDR3: CSASRQGGAEAFF. The CDR3, as DNA: TGCAGTGCTAGTCGCCAGGGGGGAGCTGAAGCTTTCTTT.

The gene calls are TRBV18 and TRBJ1-4; tentative D call: TRBD1 (5 bases). Trimming cost V 3 bases and J 6 bases, with 11 bases left between them. Germline V gives CDR1 KGHSH, CDR2 LQKENI. The CDR3 is 14 residues long. The CDR3 region is CASSPRGMDEKLFF. For the CDR3, the DNA is TGTGCCAGCTCACCTCGGGGGATGGATGAAAAACTGTTTTTT.

A remark on this clone: One junction end does not reproduce the germline sequence, and a read error may be involved. The V gene is TRBV19, the J gene TRBJ1-1; perhaps TRBD1 as D (6 bases). The CDR3 extends over 13 amino acids. Germline lookup yields CDR1 LNHDA and CDR2 SQIVND (reference sequence). The CDR3 region is CASSRGGVTEAFF. As DNA, the CDR3 is TGTGCCAGCAGTAGGGGGGGCGTCACTGAAGCTTTCTTT.

This rearrangement joins TRBV6-2 or TRBV6-3 to TRBJ1-1, with D unclear. Deletions cut 2 bases from V and 2 bases from J, with 12 bases between. The CDR3 has 15 amino acids. Per the germline V gene, CDR1 is MNHEY and CDR2 is SVGEGT. The CDR3 loop is CASSYGGFPNTEAFF. In DNA, the CDR3 is TGTGCCAGCAGTTACGGCGGGTTTCCTAACACTGAAGCTTTCTTT.

This chain connects TRBV5-5 to TRBJ2-1, with D unclear. In germline, CDR1 is SGHKS, CDR2 YYEKEE (reference sequence). The CDR3 consists of 13 residues. Trimming pared 0 bases from V and 4 bases from J, leaving 5 bases between. This CDR3 is CASSLASYNEQFF. CDR3 nucleotides: TGTGCCAGCAGCTTGGCCTCTTACAATGAGCAGTTCTTC.

This clone was recorded only once. This sequence joins TRBV9 and TRBJ1-1; TRBD1 agrees at 7 bases. Germline loops: CDR1 SGDLS, CDR2 YYNGEE. The CDR3 is made up of 16 amino acids. After removal of 4 bases from V and 7 bases from J, the junction contained 16 bases not matched to a gene. CDR3 amino acids: CASSPQDRPGYGEAFF. The DNA of the CDR3 is TGTGCCAGCAGCCCCCAGGACAGGCCAGGATACGGTGAAGCTTTCTTT.

This chain links TRBV18 with TRBJ1-4, with D unresolved. CDR1 and CDR2 from the germline V gene are KGHSH and LQKENI. Trimming removed 0 bases at V and 0 bases at J, with 8 bases between. This CDR3 comprises 16 residues. CDR3 amino acids: CASSPPATATNEKLFF. CDR3 coding DNA: TGTGCCAGCTCACCACCGGCCACAGCAACTAATGAAAAACTGTTTTTT.

The chain couples TRBV30 to TRBJ1-1; D remains ambiguous. The germline V gene encodes CDR1 GTSNPN and CDR2 SVGIG (reference sequence). Trimming removed 0 bases from V and 10 bases from J, with 15 bases in between. The CDR3 runs 13 residues. In nucleotides, the CDR3 is TGTGCCTGGAGTGTGGAGGTCGGCCGACTAGCTTTCTTT. It encodes CAWSVEVGRLAFF.

This clone was seen repeatedly, ten times or more. The V call is TRBV5-6, the J call TRBJ1-2; possible D gene TRBD1, 5 bases. CDR1 and CDR2 (germline): SGHDT, YYEEEE. V gave up 4 bases and J gave up 3 bases, with 25 bases separating them. This CDR3 contains 18 residues. CDR3 in amino acids: CASSLIPLRDFLDYGYTF. The DNA for the CDR3 is TGTGCCAGCAGCCTCATACCCTTGCGGGACTTTCTGGACTATGGCTACACCTTC.

This chain uses TRBV5-6 with TRBJ2-3; 9 bases fit TRBD1. The CDR3 spans 14 residues. V lost 2 bases and J lost 6; bases outside the gene matches: 4. Germline V gene lookup returns CDR1 SGHDT and CDR2 YYEEEE. The CDR3 nucleotides read TGTGCCAGCAGCTTCGGGACAGGGAGGGATACGCAGTATTTT. Protein: CASSFGTGRDTQYF.

This clone has more than one count but fewer than ten. The V gene is TRBV24-1, the J gene TRBJ1-1; perhaps TRBD1 as D (6 bases). Germline assignment: CDR1 KGHDR and CDR2 SFDVKD. V was clipped by 3 bases and J by 8 bases, with 12 bases between them. The CDR3 loop spans 13 amino acids. In DNA form, the CDR3 reads TGTGCCACCAGTGATGGACAGCACTCCGAAGCTTTCTTT. This translates into CATSDGQHSEAFF.

A remark on this clone: In the same sample, other DNA sequences code for this CDR3. V usage is TRBV19 and J usage is TRBJ1-5; TRBD1 matches at 9 bases. The J segment lost 1 base and the V segment lost 1 base, leaving 5 bases of the junction unmatched. CDR1 LNHDA and CDR2 SQIVND come from the germline V gene (reference sequence). CDR3 length equals 17 residues. The CDR3 sequence: CASSIAGTGRSNQPQHF. DNA of the CDR3: TGTGCCAGTAGTATAGCCGGGACAGGGAGGAGCAATCAGCCCCAGCATTTT.

The chain combines TRBV2 with TRBJ1-5; possible D gene TRBD1, 6 bases. This CDR3 contains 14 residues. CDR1 and CDR2 (germline): SNHLY, FYNNEI. With 5 bases removed from V and 5 bases from J, the gap between germline ends came to 13 bases. The CDR3 protein is CASSKDSADQPQHF. CDR3 sequence (DNA): TGTGCCAGCAGTAAGGACAGTGCCGATCAGCCCCAGCATTTT.

The chain has TRBV27 and TRBJ2-1, with 10 nucleotides matching TRBD2. CDR3 length: 14 residues. Unmatched junction bases numbered 2, after V lost 6 bases and J lost 3 bases. Germline V CDR1 and CDR2: MNHEY, SMNVEV (reference sequence). As DNA, the CDR3 is TGTGCCAGCAGCCTAGCGGGAGACTACAATGAGCAGTTCTTC. This gives the protein CASSLAGDYNEQFF.

CDR3 region: CASRISGREGSPLHF. CDR3 in DNA: TGTGCCAGTAGAATATCTGGCAGGGAAGGATCACCCCTCCACTTT. The chain combines TRBV19 with TRBJ1-6, with a possible D match to TRBD1 (5 bases). Trimming shortened V by 6 bases and J by 10 bases, and 19 bases separated the two germline ends. The CDR3 runs to 15 residues. Germline CDR1 reads LNHDA; CDR2 reads SQIVND (reference sequence).

This chain's CDR3 is CASSPQTGNTEAFF. As DNA, the CDR3 is TGTGCCAGCAGCCCCCAGACGGGGAACACTGAAGCTTTCTTT. V usage is TRBV3-1 (or the pseudogene TRBV3-2) and J usage is TRBJ1-1; D gene unclear. Germline CDR1 is LGHDT and CDR2 is YNNKEL (reference sequence). Trimming shortened V by 4 bases and J by 1 base, and 10 bases separated the two germline ends. The CDR3 covers 14 residues.

J is TRBJ1-1 and V is TRBV5-6; TRBD1 aligns across 7 bases. With 0 bases clipped from V and 11 bases from J, the junction kept 10 bases outside the gene matches. Looked up from germline, CDR1 is SGHDT and CDR2 is YYEEEE. The length of the CDR3 is 14 residues. This CDR3 is CASSLGTGFNKAFF. The CDR3 nucleotides read TGTGCCAGCAGCTTGGGGACAGGTTTCAACAAGGCTTTCTTT.

This clone has only a few counts. CDR3 coding DNA: TGTGCCAGCAGTAGGGAGGGAAGGGGCTACACCTTC. It yields the protein CASSREGRGYTF. The chain recombines TRBV2 with TRBJ1-2; D ambiguous. CDR1 and CDR2 (germline): SNHLY, FYNNEI. The germline V and J ends were trimmed by 5 bases and 8 bases, with 12 bases remaining between them. The CDR3 consists of 12 residues. Looking up the rest from reference TRBV2 and TRBJ1-2 gives the full variable domain: EPEVTQTPSHQVTQMGQEVILRCVPISNHLYFYWYRQILGQKVEFLVSFYNNEISEKSEIFDDQFSVERPDGSNFTLKIRSTKLEDSAMYFCASSREGRGYTFGSGTRLTVV.

To note about this clone: Other DNA sequences in the same sample also yield this CDR3. The CDR3 DNA reads TGTGCCAGTGCTGAGGGGGTTGTTGAAAAACTGTTTTTT. Encoded protein: CASAEGVVEKLFF. The chain recombines TRBV27 with TRBJ1-4, with a weak D call TRBD1 (6 bases). The germline V and J ends were trimmed by 9 bases and 7 bases, with 15 bases remaining between them. CDR3 length: 13 residues. The V gene's germline CDR1 is MNHEY and CDR2 SMNVEV (reference sequence).

The J gene is TRBJ2-7, the V gene TRBV7-3; perhaps TRBD1 as D (5 bases). V lost 2 bases to trimming and J lost 1 base, with 9 bases between them. Per the germline V gene, CDR1 is SGHTA and CDR2 is FQGTGA. CDR3 length equals 14 residues. The CDR3 nucleotides read TGTGCCAGCAGCTTATATCAGGGATCCTACGAGCAGTACTTC. It specifies CASSLYQGSYEQYF.

This clone was seen only once. The V and J genes are TRBV7-2 and TRBJ2-3, with 15 bases fitting TRBD2. Germline V gene lookup returns CDR1 SGHTA and CDR2 FQGNSA. J was trimmed by 4 bases and V by 5 bases; bases with no gene match: 4. The CDR3 spans 16 residues. CDR3 region: CASSIGLAGGADTQYF. CDR3 in DNA: TGTGCCAGCAGCATTGGACTAGCGGGAGGGGCAGATACGCAGTATTTT.

The chain carries TRBV3-1 (or the pseudogene TRBV3-2) and TRBJ2-5, with 9 bases lining up with TRBD1. The V gene end was trimmed by 5 bases and the J gene end by 5 bases; junction bases not matched to a gene: 6. The germline gives CDR1 LGHDT, CDR2 YNNKEL (reference sequence). This CDR3 is 14 amino acids long. This CDR3 reads CASSLHRGPETQYF. In DNA form, the CDR3 reads TGTGCCAGCAGCTTGCACAGGGGGCCCGAGACCCAGTACTTC.

V usage is TRBV10-3 and J usage is TRBJ2-1, with 9 bases fitting TRBD2. This CDR3 is 16 amino acids long. The ends lost 4 bases at V and 0 bases at J; junction bases unmatched: 4. Germline CDR1 reads ENHRY; CDR2 reads SYGVKD. CDR3 coding DNA: TGTGCCATCAGTGCCCTAGCGGGAACCTCCTACAATGAGCAGTTCTTC. This translates into CAISALAGTSYNEQFF.

The chain recombines TRBV5-6 with TRBJ2-3; the match to TRBD1 covers 10 bases. The CDR3 is made up of 15 amino acids. CDR1 SGHDT and CDR2 YYEEEE come from the germline V gene. V was clipped by 3 bases and J by 3 bases; unmatched bases: 4. Here the CDR3 reads CASSWTGGETDTQYF. The DNA for the CDR3 is TGTGCCAGCAGCTGGACAGGGGGAGAAACAGATACGCAGTATTTT. The full variable domain, in which reference TRBV5-6 and TRBJ2-3 provide the parts outside the CDR3, is DAGVTQSPTHLIKTRGQQVTLRCSPKSGHDTVSWYQQALGQGPQFIFQYYEEEERQRGNFPDRFSGHQFPNYSSELNVNALLLGDSALYLCASSWTGGETDTQYFGPGTRLTVL.

The V gene is TRBV7-8, the J gene TRBJ2-7, with D perhaps matching TRBD2 (6 bases). V was trimmed by 5 bases and J by 0 bases, leaving 14 bases between them. This CDR3 spans 15 amino acids. Looked up from germline, CDR1 is SGHVS and CDR2 is FQNEAQ. For the CDR3, the DNA is TGTGCCAGCAGCCCAGACCGGGACTTCTCCTACGAGCAGTACTTC. Protein: CASSPDRDFSYEQYF.

V is TRBV2 and J is TRBJ2-3, with 14 bases fitting TRBD2. CDR1 SNHLY and CDR2 FYNNEI come from the germline V gene. V was clipped by 6 bases and J by 6 bases; unmatched bases: 5. This CDR3 contains 15 residues. The CDR3 region is CASSLTSGGADTQYF. The CDR3 DNA reads TGTGCCAGCAGCTTGACTAGCGGGGGGGCGGATACGCAGTATTTT.

The rearrangement uses TRBV28 and TRBJ1-1, with 7 bases matching TRBD1. Germline loops: CDR1 MDHEN, CDR2 SYDVKM. The CDR3 is 18 amino acids. The J segment lost 4 bases and the V segment lost 4 bases, leaving 18 bases of the junction unmatched. CDR3: CASSSDQDRIFDVTEAFF. CDR3 coding DNA: TGTGCCAGCAGTTCTGACCAGGACAGGATTTTTGATGTCACTGAAGCTTTCTTT.

This chain joins TRBV6-5 and TRBJ1-1; D gene uncertain. Germline V gene data show CDR1 as MNHEY and CDR2 as SVGAGI. The V end lost 0 bases, the J end lost 1 base, and 9 bases lay between the germline ends. CDR3 length equals 15 residues. Here the CDR3 DNA reads TGTGCCAGCAGTTACTCCCAGGAGGCGAACACTGAAGCTTTCTTT. Its translation is CASSYSQEANTEAFF.